The T cell receptor beta chain described here comes from a study of cytomegalovirus exposure and HLA in healthy donors. Whole-study context: Membership in the Caucasian-associated ancestry cluster was found for around 85% of roughly 360 genotyped donors. Overall study findings and caveats: A later analysis associated 16,000 or so TCR beta sequences with HLA alleles at a 0.05 false discovery rate.

Regarding donors, all were healthy bone marrow donors. The PCR had 60 Vbeta and 13 Jbeta primers. Generated by immunoSEQ multiplex PCR, the TCRdb table keeps only in-frame clones and is missing some. Of about 120,000 clones listed, 65% to 80% are singletons. Concerning this clone: Its target is not known.

Sequenced material: PBMCs. The receptor was derived from a female donor in good health and CMV-seronegative.

This chain's CDR3 is CASSLKTGNEQYF. The CDR3 nucleotides read TGCGCCAGCAGCCTCAAAACGGGAAACGAGCAGTACTTC. The chain links TRBV5-1 to TRBJ2-7, with TRBD2 as a possible D gene (5 bases). V was shortened by 4 bases and J by 5 bases, with 13 bases between the two germline ends. The CDR3 is 13 amino acids. Germline loops: CDR1 SGHRS, CDR2 YFSETQ.